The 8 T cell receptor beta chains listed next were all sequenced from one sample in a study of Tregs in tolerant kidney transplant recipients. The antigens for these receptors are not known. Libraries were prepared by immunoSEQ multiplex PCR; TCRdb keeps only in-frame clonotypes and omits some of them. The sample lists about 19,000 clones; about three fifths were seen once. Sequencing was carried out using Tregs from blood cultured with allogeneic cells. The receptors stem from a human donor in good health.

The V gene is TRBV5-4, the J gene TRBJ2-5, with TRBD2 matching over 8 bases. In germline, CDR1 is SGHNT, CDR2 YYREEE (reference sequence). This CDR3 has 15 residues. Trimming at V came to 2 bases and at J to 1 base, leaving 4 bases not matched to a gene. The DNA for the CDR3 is TGTGCCAGCAGCTTCGGGGGGGGAAGCCAAGAGACCCAGTACTTC. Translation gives CASSFGGGSQETQYF.

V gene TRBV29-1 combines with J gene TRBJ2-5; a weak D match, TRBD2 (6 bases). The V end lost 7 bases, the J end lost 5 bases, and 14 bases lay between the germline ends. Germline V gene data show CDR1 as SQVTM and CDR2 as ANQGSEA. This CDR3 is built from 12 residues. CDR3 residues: CSAQTGAETQYF. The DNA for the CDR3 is TGCAGCGCTCAGACGGGAGCGGAGACCCAGTACTTC.

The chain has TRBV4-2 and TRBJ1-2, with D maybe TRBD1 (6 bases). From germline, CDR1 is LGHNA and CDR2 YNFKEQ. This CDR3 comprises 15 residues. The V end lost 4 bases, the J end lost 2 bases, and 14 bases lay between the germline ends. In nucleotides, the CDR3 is TGTGCCAGCAGCCCTCCCCCACAGGGAAACTATGGCTACACCTTC. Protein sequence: CASSPPPQGNYGYTF.

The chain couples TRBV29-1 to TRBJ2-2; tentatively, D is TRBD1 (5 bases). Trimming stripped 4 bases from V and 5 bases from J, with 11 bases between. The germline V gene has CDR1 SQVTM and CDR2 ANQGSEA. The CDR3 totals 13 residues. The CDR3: CSVVGARTGELFF. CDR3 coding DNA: TGCAGCGTTGTAGGGGCGCGGACCGGGGAGCTGTTTTTT.

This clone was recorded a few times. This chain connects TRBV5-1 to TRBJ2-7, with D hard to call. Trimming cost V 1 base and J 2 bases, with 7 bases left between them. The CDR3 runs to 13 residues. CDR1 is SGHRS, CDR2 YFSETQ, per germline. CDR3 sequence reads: CASSLRAPYEQYF. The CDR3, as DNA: TGCGCCAGCAGCTTGAGGGCCCCCTACGAGCAGTACTTC.

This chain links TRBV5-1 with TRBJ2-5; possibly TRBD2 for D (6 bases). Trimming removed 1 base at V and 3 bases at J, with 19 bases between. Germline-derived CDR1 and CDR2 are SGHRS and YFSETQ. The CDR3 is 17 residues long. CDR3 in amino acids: CASSLFGGVGLKETQYF. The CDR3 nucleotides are TGCGCCAGCAGCTTGTTCGGGGGAGTGGGGTTAAAAGAGACCCAGTACTTC.

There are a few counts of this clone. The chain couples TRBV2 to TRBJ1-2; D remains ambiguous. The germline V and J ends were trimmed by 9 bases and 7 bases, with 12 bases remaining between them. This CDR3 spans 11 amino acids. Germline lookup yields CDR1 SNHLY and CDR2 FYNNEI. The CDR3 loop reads CASSLEGGYTF. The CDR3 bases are TGTGCCAGTTCCCTTGAGGGTGGCTACACCTTC.

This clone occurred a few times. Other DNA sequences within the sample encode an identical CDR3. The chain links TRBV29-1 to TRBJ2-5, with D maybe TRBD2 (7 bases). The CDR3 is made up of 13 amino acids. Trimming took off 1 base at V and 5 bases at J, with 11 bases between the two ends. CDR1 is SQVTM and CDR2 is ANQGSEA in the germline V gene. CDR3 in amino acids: CSVEVGGAETQYF. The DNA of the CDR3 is TGCAGCGTTGAAGTGGGGGGGGCTGAGACCCAGTACTTC.